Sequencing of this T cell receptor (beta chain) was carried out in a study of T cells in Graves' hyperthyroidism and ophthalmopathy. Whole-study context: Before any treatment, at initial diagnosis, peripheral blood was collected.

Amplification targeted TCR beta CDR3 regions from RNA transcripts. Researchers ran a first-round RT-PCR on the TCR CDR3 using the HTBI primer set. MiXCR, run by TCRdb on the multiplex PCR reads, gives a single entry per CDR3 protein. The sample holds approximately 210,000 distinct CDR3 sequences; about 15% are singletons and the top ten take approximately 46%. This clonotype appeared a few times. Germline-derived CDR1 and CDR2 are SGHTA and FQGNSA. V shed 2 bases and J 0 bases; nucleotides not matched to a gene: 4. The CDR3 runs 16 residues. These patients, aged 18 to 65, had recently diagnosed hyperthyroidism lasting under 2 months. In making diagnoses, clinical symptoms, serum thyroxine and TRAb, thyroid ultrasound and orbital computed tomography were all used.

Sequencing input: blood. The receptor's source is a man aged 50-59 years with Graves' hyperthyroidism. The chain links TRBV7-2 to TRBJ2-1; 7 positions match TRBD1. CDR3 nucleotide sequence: TGTGCCAGCAGCTTACATACAGGGGCCTCCTACAATGAGCAGTTCTTC. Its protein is CASSLHTGASYNEQFF.